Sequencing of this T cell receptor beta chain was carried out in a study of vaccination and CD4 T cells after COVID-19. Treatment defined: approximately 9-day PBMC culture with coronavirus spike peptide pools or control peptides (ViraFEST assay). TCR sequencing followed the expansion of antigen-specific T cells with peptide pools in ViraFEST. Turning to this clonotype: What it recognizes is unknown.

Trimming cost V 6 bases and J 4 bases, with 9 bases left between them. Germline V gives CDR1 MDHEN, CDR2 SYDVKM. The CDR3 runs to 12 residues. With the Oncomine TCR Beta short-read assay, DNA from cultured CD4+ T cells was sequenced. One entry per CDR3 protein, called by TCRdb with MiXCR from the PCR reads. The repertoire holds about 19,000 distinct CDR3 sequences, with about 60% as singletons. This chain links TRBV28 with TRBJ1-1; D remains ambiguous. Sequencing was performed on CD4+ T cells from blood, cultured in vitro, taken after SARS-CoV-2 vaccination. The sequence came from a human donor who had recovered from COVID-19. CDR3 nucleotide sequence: TGTGCCAGCAGGGGTGCTGGCACTGAAGCTTTCTTT. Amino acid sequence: CASRGAGTEAFF.